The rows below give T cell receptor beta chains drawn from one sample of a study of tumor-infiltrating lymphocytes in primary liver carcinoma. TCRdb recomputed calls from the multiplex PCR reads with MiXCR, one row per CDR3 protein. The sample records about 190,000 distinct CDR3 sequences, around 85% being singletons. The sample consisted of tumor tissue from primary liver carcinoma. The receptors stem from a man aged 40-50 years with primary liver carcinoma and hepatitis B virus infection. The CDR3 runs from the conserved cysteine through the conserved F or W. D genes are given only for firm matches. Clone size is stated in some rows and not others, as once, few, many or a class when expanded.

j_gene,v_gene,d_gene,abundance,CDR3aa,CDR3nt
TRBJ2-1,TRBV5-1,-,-,CASMAEGAAYDEQFF,TGCGCCAGCATGGCGGAGGGCGCCGCCTACGATGAGCAGTTCTTC
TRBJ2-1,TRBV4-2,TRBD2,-,CDSSQVSAGYTGNEQFF,TGTGATAGCAGCCAAGTTTCAGCGGGATATACGGGGAATGAGCAGTTCTTC
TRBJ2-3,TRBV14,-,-,CASNQEAFGCTQYF,TGTGCCAGTAACCAAGAAGCTTTTGGATGTACGCAGTATTTT
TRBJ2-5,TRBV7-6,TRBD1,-,CASSLAVQGAGETQYF,TGTGCCAGCAGCTTAGCGGTACAGGGGGCTGGCGAGACCCAGTACTTC
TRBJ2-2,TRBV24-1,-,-,CATGPIGTNTGELLF,TGTGCCACCGGTCCTATAGGGACGAACACCGGGGAGCTGTTGTTT
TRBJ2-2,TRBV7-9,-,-,CASSYAQRAFIGELYF,TGTGCCAGTAGCTATGCGCAAAGGGCCTTTATCGGGGAGCTGTATTTT
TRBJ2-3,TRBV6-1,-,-,CANSEIGRHYTDTQYF,TGTGCCAACAGTGAAATAGGAAGACACTACACAGATACGCAGTATTTT
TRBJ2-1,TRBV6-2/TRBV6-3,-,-,CASTYQLANEQFF,TGTGCCAGCACTTACCAGTTGGCCAATGAGCAATTCTTC
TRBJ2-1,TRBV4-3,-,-,CTSNQDASYNEQFF,TGCACCAGCAACCAAGATGCGTCCTACAATGAGCAGTTCTTC
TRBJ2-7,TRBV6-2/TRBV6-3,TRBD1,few,CAISLRDRAHEQYF,TGTGCCATTAGCCTCCGGGACAGGGCCCATGAGCAGTACTTC
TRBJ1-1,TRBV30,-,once,CARSSWVGKETEAFF,TGTGCCCGGAGTTCCTGGGTGGGGAAAGAGACTGAAGCTTTCTTT
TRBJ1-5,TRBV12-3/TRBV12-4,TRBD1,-,CASSSGTGGCGHQSQHF,TGTGCCAGCAGTTCCGGGACAGGGGGTTGCGGGCATCAGTCCCAGCATTTT
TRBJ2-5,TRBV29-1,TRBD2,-,CIAYTTPGLEGETQYF,TGCATCGCCTACACGACTCCGGGACTAGAGGGAGAGACCCAGTACTTC
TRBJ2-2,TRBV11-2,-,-,CASGTDSDTGKLFF,TGTGCCAGCGGCACAGACTCGGACACCGGGAAACTGTTTTTT
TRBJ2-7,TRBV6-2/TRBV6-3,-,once,CANTHGGSYNEQYF,TGTGCCAACACCCACGGAGGGTCCTACAATGAGCAGTACTTC
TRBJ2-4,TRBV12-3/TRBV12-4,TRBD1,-,CASSFRDRALLAKNIQYF,TGTGCTAGCTCCTTCCGGGACAGGGCTCTTCTAGCCAAAAACATTCAGTACTTC
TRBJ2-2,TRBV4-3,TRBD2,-,CASNQDSPGLAGLGELFF,TGCGCCAGTAACCAAGATAGCCCGGGATTAGCGGGCCTGGGGGAGCTGTTTTTT
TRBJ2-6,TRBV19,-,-,CASSTQSSGANVLTF,TGTGCCAGTAGTACTCAGAGCTCTGGGGCCAACGTCCTGACTTTC
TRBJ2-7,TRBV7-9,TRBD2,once,CASLVAGGSTHEQYF,TGTGCCAGCCTTGTAGCGGGAGGCTCCACTCACGAGCAGTACTTC
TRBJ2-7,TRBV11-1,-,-,CTSISSRDSSYEQYF,TGTACCAGCATCTCATCCCGAGACTCCTCCTACGAGCAGTACTTC
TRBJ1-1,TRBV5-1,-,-,CANSALAESNTEAFF,TGCGCCAACAGCGCCTTGGCAGAGAGCAACACTGAAGCTTTCTTT
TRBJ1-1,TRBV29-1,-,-,CGGAPYWAMNTEAFF,TGCGGCGGGGCCCCATATTGGGCCATGAACACTGAAGCTTTCTTT
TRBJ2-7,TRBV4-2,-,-,CANGQGTYSKGYEQYF,TGTGCCAACGGCCAAGGAACGTACTCAAAAGGCTACGAGCAGTACTTC
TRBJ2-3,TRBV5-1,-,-,CASSLNARGSTVTQYF,TGCGCCAGCAGCTTGAACGCCAGGGGAAGCACAGTTACACAGTATTTT
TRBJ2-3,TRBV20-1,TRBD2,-,CSASIGTPLAGVADTQYF,TGCAGTGCTAGTATCGGGACACCTCTAGCGGGAGTGGCAGATACGCAGTATTTT
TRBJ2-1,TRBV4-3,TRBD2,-,CASSQESSSGILYEQFF,TGCGCCAGTAGCCAAGAAAGCTCTAGCGGGATCCTGTATGAGCAGTTCTTC
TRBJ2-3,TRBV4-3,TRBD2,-,CASSQDLPSGTKGRADTQYF,TGCGCCAGCAGCCAAGATCTTCCCTCCGGGACTAAGGGTAGAGCAGATACGCAGTATTTT
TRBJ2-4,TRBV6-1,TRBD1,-,CANSPQGTQNIQYF,TGTGCCAACAGTCCACAGGGGACGCAAAACATTCAGTACTTC
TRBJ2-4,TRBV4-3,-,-,CVSNQDGSLAKNIQHF,TGCGTCAGCAACCAAGATGGCAGCCTAGCCAAAAACATTCAGCACTTC
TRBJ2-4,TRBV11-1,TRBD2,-,CTSSIPGTSETKNIQYF,TGTACCAGCAGCATTCCAGGGACTAGCGAGACCAAAAACATTCAGTACTTC
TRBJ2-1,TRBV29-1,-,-,CSVGERGQFF,TGCAGCGTAGGGGAGAGAGGGCAGTTCTTC
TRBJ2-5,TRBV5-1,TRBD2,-,CASCYIAGVGETQYF,TGCGCCAGCTGCTATATAGCGGGAGTCGGAGAGACCCAGTACTTC
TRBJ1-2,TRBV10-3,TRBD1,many,CAIPGQGATGYTF,TGTGCCATTCCGGGACAGGGGGCGACCGGCTACACCTTC
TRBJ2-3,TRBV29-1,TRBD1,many,CSVDRTGGSDTQYF,TGCAGCGTTGATAGGACAGGGGGCTCAGATACGCAGTATTTT
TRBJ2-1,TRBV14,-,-,CASSAVTGWVDNKQFF,TGTGCCAGCAGTGCCGTAACGGGATGGGTAGACAATAAGCAGTTCTTC
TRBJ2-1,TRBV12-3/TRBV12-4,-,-,CASRNPWASVRNEQFF,TGTGCCAGCAGAAACCCCTGGGCTAGCGTGAGAAATGAGCAGTTCTTC
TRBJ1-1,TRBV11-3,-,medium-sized,CASSPGSGWGTEAFF,TGTGCCAGCAGCCCAGGATCCGGTTGGGGTACTGAAGCTTTCTTT
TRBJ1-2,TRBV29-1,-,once,CSSRQIDGCTF,TGCAGCAGTCGACAGATCGATGGCTGCACCTTC
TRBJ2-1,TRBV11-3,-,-,CASCLGVSNNEQLF,TGTGCCAGCTGCCTAGGCGTCTCGAACAATGAGCAGTTATTC
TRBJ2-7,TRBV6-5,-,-,CARSPAGIESYEQYF,TGTGCCAGGAGTCCCGCCGGGATAGAATCCTACGAGCAGTACTTC
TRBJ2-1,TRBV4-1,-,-,CASSQPWTAYNEQFF,TGCGCCAGCAGTCAACCATGGACAGCCTACAATGAGCAGTTCTTC
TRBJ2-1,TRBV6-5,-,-,CASSYSAGWMSYNEQFF,TGCGCCAGCAGTTACTCCGCGGGGTGGATGTCCTACAATGAGCAGTTCTTC
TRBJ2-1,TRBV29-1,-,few,CSAGGGISHNEQFF,TGCAGCGCTGGGGGTGGGATATCCCACAATGAGCAGTTCTTC
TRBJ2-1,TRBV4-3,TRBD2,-,CASSQDFRGTGTSGIKNEQFF,TGCGCCAGCAGCCAAGATTTTCGCGGGACAGGGACTAGCGGGATCAAGAATGAGCAATTCTTC
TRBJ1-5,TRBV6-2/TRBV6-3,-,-,CASSLGSLPQHF,TGTGCCAGCAGTTTAGGAAGTCTACCCCAGCATTTT
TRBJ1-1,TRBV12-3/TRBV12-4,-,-,CAGSQNMGHTEAFF,TGTGCCGGCAGTCAGAACATGGGGCACACTGAAGCTTTCTTT
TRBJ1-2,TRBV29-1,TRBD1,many,CSVDRVGYGYTF,TGCAGCGTGGACAGGGTCGGCTATGGCTACACCTTC
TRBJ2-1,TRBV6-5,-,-,CACSQGWEQFF,TGTGCCTGCAGTCAGGGCTGGGAGCAGTTCTTC
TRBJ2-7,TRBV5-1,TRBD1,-,CVSSLTGGFQAEQYF,TGCGTCAGCAGCCTTACAGGGGGGTTTCAGGCCGAGCAGTACTTC
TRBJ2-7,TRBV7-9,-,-,CASSPPGGLVGGNQYF,TGTGCCAGCAGTCCACCCGGGGGCCTAGTAGGAGGCAACCAATACTTC
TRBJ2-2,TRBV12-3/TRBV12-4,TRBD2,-,CASTPGSGITGDLFF,TGTGCCAGCACCCCCGGGAGCGGGATCACCGGGGACCTGTTTTTT
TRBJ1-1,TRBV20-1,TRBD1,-,CSVRLGYRGRKRDTEPFF,TGCAGTGTTAGACTTGGCTACAGGGGGAGAAAAAGGGACACTGAACCTTTCTTT
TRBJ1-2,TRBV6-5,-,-,CASSPPGSNGYTF,TGTGCCAGCAGTCCACCTGGGAGCAATGGCTACACCTTC
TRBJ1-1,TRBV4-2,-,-,CASSTNQRGIEAFF,TGTGCCAGCAGCACAAACCAGAGGGGCATTGAAGCTTTCTTT
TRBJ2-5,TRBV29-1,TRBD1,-,CSVEAHRGRQETQYF,TGCAGCGTTGAAGCGCACAGGGGGCGACAAGAGACCCAGTACTTC
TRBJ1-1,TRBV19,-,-,CASSIWGLDTEDCF,TGTGCCAGTAGTATCTGGGGGCTGGACACTGAAGATTGCTTT
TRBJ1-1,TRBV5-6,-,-,CAGSLGGEGTEAFF,TGTGCCGGCAGCCTTGGGGGGGAAGGCACTGAAGCTTTCTTT
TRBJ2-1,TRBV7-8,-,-,CASSSLSSNEQSF,TGTGCCAGCAGCTCACTATCTTCAAATGAGCAGTCCTTC
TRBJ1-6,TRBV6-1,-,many,CASSELGNSPLHF,TGTGCCAGCAGTGAATTAGGGAATTCACCCCTCCACTTT
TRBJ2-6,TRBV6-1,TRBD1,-,CASNGYRGPTSGANVLTF,TGTGCCAGCAATGGATACAGGGGTCCTACTTCTGGGGCCAACGTCCTGACTTTC